The clone carrying this T cell receptor (beta chain) was counted ten times or more. Library preparation followed earlier protocols using designated TCR primers. One entry per CDR3 protein, called by TCRdb with MiXCR from the PCR reads. Of some 650,000 distinct CDR3 sequences in the sample, 15% to 20% were seen once. These data originate in a study of molecular identifiers for immune sequencing clone quantification. CDR1 SEHNR and CDR2 FQNEAQ come from the germline V gene (reference sequence). Trimming removed 6 bases at V and 6 bases at J, with 19 bases between. CDR3 length: 15 residues. This receptor was identified in a human donor in good health. Some libraries in this study had Jurkat cell RNA spiked in. The V and J genes are TRBV7-9 and TRBJ2-3, with D tentatively TRBD2 (6 bases). Sequenced input: naive CD8+ T cells from blood, with Jurkat cell RNA spiked in. Subset given: FACS-sorted CD8+CD4-CCR7+CD45RA+ naive T cells. CDR3 residues: CASSMDWGDRDTQYF. CDR3 nucleotide sequence: TGTGCCAGCAGTATGGACTGGGGGGACCGCGATACGCAGTATTTT.